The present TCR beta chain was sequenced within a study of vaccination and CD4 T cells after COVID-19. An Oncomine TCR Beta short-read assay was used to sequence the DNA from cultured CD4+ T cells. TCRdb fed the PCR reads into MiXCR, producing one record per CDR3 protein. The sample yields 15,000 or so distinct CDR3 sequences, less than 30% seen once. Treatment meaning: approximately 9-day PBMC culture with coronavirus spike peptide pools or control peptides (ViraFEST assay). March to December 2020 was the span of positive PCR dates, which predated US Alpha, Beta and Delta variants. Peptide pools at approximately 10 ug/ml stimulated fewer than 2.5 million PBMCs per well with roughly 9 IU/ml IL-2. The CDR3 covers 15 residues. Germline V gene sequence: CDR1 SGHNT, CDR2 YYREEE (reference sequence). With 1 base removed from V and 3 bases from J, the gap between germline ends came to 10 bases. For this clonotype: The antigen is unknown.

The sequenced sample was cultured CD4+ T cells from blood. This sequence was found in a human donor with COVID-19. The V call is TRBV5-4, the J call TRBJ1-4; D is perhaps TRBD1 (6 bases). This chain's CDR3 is CASSLRGRANEKLFF. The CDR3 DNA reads TGTGCCAGCAGCTTGAGGGGGAGGGCTAATGAAAAACTGTTTTTT.